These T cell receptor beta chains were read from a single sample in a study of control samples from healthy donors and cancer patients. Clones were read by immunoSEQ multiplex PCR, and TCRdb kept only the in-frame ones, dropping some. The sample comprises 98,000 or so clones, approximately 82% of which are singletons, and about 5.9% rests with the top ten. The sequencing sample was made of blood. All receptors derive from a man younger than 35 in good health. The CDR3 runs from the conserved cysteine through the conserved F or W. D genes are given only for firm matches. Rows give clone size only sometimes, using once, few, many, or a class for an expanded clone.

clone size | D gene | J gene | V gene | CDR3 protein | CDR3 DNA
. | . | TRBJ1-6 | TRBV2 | CASTGQNSPLHF | TGTGCCAGCACCGGGCAGAATTCACCCCTCCACTTT
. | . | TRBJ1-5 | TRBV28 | CASSLYPSGQPQHF | TGTGCCAGCAGTTTATACCCGTCGGGGCAGCCCCAGCATTTT
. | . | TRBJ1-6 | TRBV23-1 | CASSVPGGLTPDSYNSPLHF | TGCGCCAGCAGTGTCCCCGGGGGATTGACCCCCGACTCCTATAATTCACCCCTCCACTTT
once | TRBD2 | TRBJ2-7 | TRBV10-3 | CAVTSGGINEQYF | TGTGCCGTCACTAGCGGGGGGATCAACGAGCAGTACTTC
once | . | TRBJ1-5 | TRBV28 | CASSLTNQPQHF | TGTGCCAGCAGTTTGACCAATCAGCCCCAGCATTTT
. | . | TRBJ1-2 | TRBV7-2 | CASSSAGARSYGYTF | TGTGCCAGCAGCTCAGCGGGGGCTCGCTCCTATGGCTACACCTTC
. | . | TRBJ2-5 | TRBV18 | CASSPPGAGRRETQYF | TGTGCCAGCTCACCACCGGGGGCAGGGCGCCGGGAGACCCAGTACTTC
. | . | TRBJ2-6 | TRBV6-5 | CASRLQGVGANVLTF | TGTGCCAGCAGGCTCCAGGGCGTCGGGGCCAACGTCCTGACTTTC
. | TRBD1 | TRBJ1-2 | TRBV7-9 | CASSPLGTGGYTF | TGTGCCAGCAGCCCCCTTGGGACAGGGGGCTACACCTTC
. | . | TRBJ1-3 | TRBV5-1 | CASRPDSSGNTIYF | TGCGCCAGCAGGCCTGACAGCTCGGGAAACACCATATATTTT
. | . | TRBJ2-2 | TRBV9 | CASSVGVSANTGELFF | TGTGCCAGCAGCGTAGGGGTCTCAGCGAACACCGGGGAGCTGTTTTTT
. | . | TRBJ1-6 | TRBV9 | CASSVGRGTSSYNSPLHF | TGTGCCAGCAGCGTCGGACGGGGAACAAGCTCCTATAATTCACCCCTCCACTTT
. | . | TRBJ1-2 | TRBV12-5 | CASGLLGEGHGYTF | TGTGCTAGTGGTTTGCTGGGAGAGGGGCATGGCTACACCTTC
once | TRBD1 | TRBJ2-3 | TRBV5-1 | CASSLDRGVVLGTDTQYF | TGCGCCAGCAGCTTGGACAGGGGGGTAGTTCTGGGCACAGATACGCAGTATTTT
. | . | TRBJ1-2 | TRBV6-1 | CASSEASYRVSGGYTF | TGTGCCAGCAGTGAAGCTAGTTACAGGGTCTCAGGCGGCTACACCTTC
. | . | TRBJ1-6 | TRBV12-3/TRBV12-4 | CASSAGDSPLHF | TGTGCCAGCAGCGCCGGGGATTCACCCCTCCACTTT
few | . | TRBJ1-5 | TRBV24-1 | CATTEWAQPQHF | TGTGCCACCACTGAGTGGGCCCAGCCCCAGCATTTT
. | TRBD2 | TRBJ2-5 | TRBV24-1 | CATSGAGEVTQYF | TGTGCCACCAGTGGCGCGGGGGAAGTAACCCAGTACTTC
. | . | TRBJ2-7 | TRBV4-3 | CASSQSPRYEQYF | TGCGCCAGCAGCCAGTCCCCTCGCTACGAGCAGTACTTC
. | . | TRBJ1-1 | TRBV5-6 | CASSLEGEAFF | TGTGCCAGCAGCTTGGAAGGTGAAGCTTTCTTT
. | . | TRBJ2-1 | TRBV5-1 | CASSLSRQDNEQFF | TGCGCCAGCAGCTTGTCTAGGCAGGACAATGAGCAGTTCTTC
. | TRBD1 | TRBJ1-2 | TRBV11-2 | CASSPHGQGSYGYTF | TGTGCCAGCAGCCCTCATGGACAGGGCTCTTATGGCTACACCTTC
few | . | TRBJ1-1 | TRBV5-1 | CASSFDGSVGGARQSMNTEAFF | TGCGCCAGCAGCTTCGATGGTTCCGTAGGTGGGGCTCGGCAGTCGATGAACACTGAAGCTTTCTTT
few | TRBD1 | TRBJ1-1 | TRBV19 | CASSRGQLNTEAFF | TGTGCCAGTAGTCGGGGACAGCTGAACACTGAAGCTTTCTTT
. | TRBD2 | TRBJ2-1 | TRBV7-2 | CASSSSGGALNEQFF | TGTGCCAGCAGCTCTAGCGGGGGGGCCCTCAATGAGCAGTTCTTC
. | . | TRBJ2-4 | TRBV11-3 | CASSGGADIQYF | TGTGCCAGCAGCGGGGGGGCGGACATTCAGTACTTC
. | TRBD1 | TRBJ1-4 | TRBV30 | CAWTEHRGVREKLFF | TGTGCCTGGACTGAACACAGGGGAGTGAGGGAAAAACTGTTTTTT
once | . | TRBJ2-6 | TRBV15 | CATSRDEYSGANVLTF | TGTGCCACCAGCAGAGATGAATACTCTGGGGCCAACGTCCTGACTTTC
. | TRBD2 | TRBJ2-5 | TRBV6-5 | CAVRGGFQETQYF | TGTGCCGTACGCGGGGGATTTCAAGAGACCCAGTACTTC
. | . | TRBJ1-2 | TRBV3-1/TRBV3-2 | CASSQDPSAGGYTF | TGTGCCAGCAGCCAAGACCCTTCGGCGGGGGGCTACACCTTC
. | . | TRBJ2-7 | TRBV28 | CASSPPPVRVLYEQYF | TGTGCCAGCAGTCCCCCCCCCGTCAGGGTCTTATACGAGCAGTACTTC
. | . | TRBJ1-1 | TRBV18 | CASSPLDSLNTEAFF | TGTGCCAGCTCACCACTAGACAGCTTGAACACTGAAGCTTTCTTT
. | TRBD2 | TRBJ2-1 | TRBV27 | CASTRGGGYNEQFF | TGTGCCAGCACCCGCGGGGGGGGTTACAATGAGCAGTTCTTC
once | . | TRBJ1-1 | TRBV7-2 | CASSGPGWENTEAFF | TGTGCCAGCAGCGGACCGGGGTGGGAGAACACTGAAGCTTTCTTT
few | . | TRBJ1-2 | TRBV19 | CASSILMTVSYGYTF | TGTGCCAGTAGTATCCTCATGACAGTATCCTATGGCTACACCTTC
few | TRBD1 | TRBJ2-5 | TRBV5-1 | CASTLGQGDEYF | TGCGCCAGCACCCTGGGGCAGGGGGACGAGTACTTC
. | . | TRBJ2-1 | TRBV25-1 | CASSEIKPAGYNEQFF | TGTGCCAGCAGTGAAATTAAACCGGCAGGGTACAATGAGCAGTTCTTC
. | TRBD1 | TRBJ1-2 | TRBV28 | CASSSFRTGGISIYGYTF | TGTGCCAGCAGTTCCTTTAGGACAGGGGGCATCTCCATCTATGGCTACACCTTC
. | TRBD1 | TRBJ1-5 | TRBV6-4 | CASRNRGRRNQPQHF | TGTGCCAGCAGGAACAGGGGTCGTCGCAATCAGCCCCAGCATTTT
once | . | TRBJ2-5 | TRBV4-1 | CASSYRHGLQETQYF | TGCGCCAGCAGCTACCGCCACGGGCTCCAAGAGACCCAGTACTTC
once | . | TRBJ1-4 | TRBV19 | CASSIYPRATNEKLFF | TGTGCCAGTAGTATATACCCCAGGGCAACTAATGAAAAACTGTTTTTT
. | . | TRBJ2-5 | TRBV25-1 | CASSDPGEEETQYF | TGTGCCAGCAGTGACCCCGGGGAAGAAGAGACCCAGTACTTC
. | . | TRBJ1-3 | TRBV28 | CASSPLNREDGNTIYF | TGTGCCAGCAGTCCTCTCAACAGGGAGGATGGAAACACCATATATTTT
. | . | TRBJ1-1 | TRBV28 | CASSLSRRGFRFRTEAFF | TGTGCCAGCAGTTTAAGCCGACGGGGTTTTCGGTTTAGGACTGAAGCTTTCTTT
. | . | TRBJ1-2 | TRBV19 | CASSMTTGYTF | TGTGCCAGTAGTATGACGACGGGTTACACCTTC
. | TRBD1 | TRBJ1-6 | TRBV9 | CASSVDPDRGPSPLHF | TGTGCCAGCAGCGTAGACCCGGACAGGGGCCCTTCACCCCTCCACTTT
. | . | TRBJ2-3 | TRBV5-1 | CASSLGSSSTDTQYF | TGCGCCAGCAGCTTGGGAAGTTCTAGCACAGATACGCAGTATTTT
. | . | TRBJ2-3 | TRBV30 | CAWSVRGDTQYF | TGTGCCTGGAGTGTACGAGGGGATACGCAGTATTTT